Described below is a single T cell receptor beta chain sequence and its context. This clone's antigen is unknown. One base away there is no much larger clone; base qualities are not given. The data stem from a study of blood T cell dynamics during melanoma immunotherapy (dated by TCRdb to the early 2020s). Study-level background: Patients had metastatic melanoma and received first-line pembrolizumab or nivolumab plus ipilimumab as standard of care in the United Kingdom. To find early correlates of response, peripheral T cell receptor repertoires were profiled in metastatic melanoma patients before and after one cycle of checkpoint inhibitor therapy. The training cohort was made up of consecutive patients, while a further independent group of patients from the same centre was pooled to form an external validation set.

A fixed 350 ng of DNA was loaded for every bulk PBMC sample. TCR beta CDR3 sequences were amplified from genomic DNA with the immunoSEQ TCRb Assay kit following manufacturer instructions. The KAPA Library Quantification Kit for Illumina platforms was used to quantify pooled libraries by qPCR. Pooled libraries were clustered at roughly 0.6-1.1 pM and sequenced on an Illumina NextSeq 500. In the authors' own workflow: TCR data were analyzed using immunoSEQ ANALYZER and the R LymphoSeq package. A rearrangement efficiency score was calculated as productive divided by the sum of productive and non-productive CDR3 sequences. Clonality was measured with the Gini coefficient and diversity with the Renyi index at alpha=1, and both measures were compared pairwise between timepoints within each patient. In LymphoSeq, clonal relatedness was computed with an edit distance of 3 and repertoire similarity was computed with the Bhattacharyya coefficient. To classify response, a linear discriminant analysis based on week-3 changes in clonality and diversity was built with the R MASS and caret packages. TCRdb re-hosts the immuneACCESS table, in-frame sequences only. Its copies lack some clones; in the studies checked, an unresolved V gene accounts for under half of them, and the cause for the rest is not known. V and J calls plus clone size are reproduced from that table; the DNA served to infer D and trimming. Recorded for this sample are approximately 13,000 clones; roughly 86% of them occurred a single time. Around 3.4% of the sample belongs to the ten largest clones.

The time point label corresponds to: pre-treatment baseline. Blood samples were taken at two points: before treatment (T0) and at week 3 (W3), which came after the first cycle of checkpoint blockade. Except for a couple of patients with rapid clinical progression, response was assessed 12 weeks after the first infusion by RECIST 1.1; disease control meant complete response, partial response or stable disease. Any patient who had received prior systemic cancer treatment, was on concomitant immunosuppressant therapy or had synchronous other active malignancies was excluded. To track both circulating cells and T cell turnover, TCR beta was sequenced from bulk PBMC as well as from plasma cell-free DNA. PBMC were isolated from blood with Lymphoprep and SepMate tubes, followed by red cell lysis. QIAamp DNA Blood Mini kits were used to extract DNA from both PBMC and sorted T cell subsets. The study at large found these results: A bifurcated reorganization of the PBMC repertoire at W3, with increased clonality or increased diversity, was observed in patients who later achieved disease control, unlike in progressors. The relatively small sample size was acknowledged as a potential limitation on generalization of the results. The study was unable to establish whether the T cell clones driving the repertoire changes were melanoma-specific or instead reflected general immune activation.

The clonotype originates from a human donor with melanoma. This specimen was blood, taken from a patient treated with checkpoint blockade.

For the CDR3, the sequence is CASSLAGTSGSYNEQFF. The DNA sequence is given as TGTGCCAGCAGCTTAGCGGGGACTAGCGGCTCCTACAATGAGCAGTTCTTC. Here the chain combines TRBV7-2 and TRBJ2-1, with TRBD2 matching 11 junction bases. From the cysteine through the phenylalanine, the CDR3 covers 17 amino acids. Here the CDR3 DNA is all that survives: 51 bases in frame from base 1. Trimming takes 0 bases off V and 0 bases off J; junction bases not matched to a gene: 1. CDR1 and CDR2, per the germline V gene, are SGHTA and FQGNSA.